Below are 21 T cell receptor beta chains sequenced from a single sample in a study of T cell repertoires in cytomegalovirus infection. Their specific antigens are unknown. TCRdb reprocessed the reads via MiXCR and lists one record per CDR3 protein. The sample carries some 50,000 distinct CDR3 sequences, roughly 22% recorded once. The input for sequencing was CD8+ T cells from cultured PBMCs, taken from culture after CMV antigen stimulation. These receptors originate from a human donor in good health (CMV status not recorded). Some clones in this sample may be carry-over from other donors' samples.

The chain couples TRBV27 to TRBJ2-5; 7 positions match TRBD1. The CDR3 extends over 15 amino acids. Germline V CDR1 and CDR2: MNHEY, SMNVEV (reference sequence). V lost 6 bases, J lost 3 bases, and 10 bases stayed unmatched. Here the CDR3 reads CASRIIRDSKETQYF. Here the CDR3 DNA reads TGTGCCAGCAGGATCATCCGGGACAGTAAAGAGACCCAGTACTTC.

This clonotype was seen a few times. The rearrangement joins TRBV7-2 to TRBJ1-1; TRBD1 might be the D (5 bases). There are 14 residues in the CDR3. V was clipped by 5 bases and J by 2 bases, with 12 bases between them. Germline lookup yields CDR1 SGHTA and CDR2 FQGNSA. The CDR3 DNA is TGTGCCAGCAGCCCGACAGCCTTCAACACTGAAGCTTTCTTT. Its translation: CASSPTAFNTEAFF.

The chain couples TRBV6-2 or TRBV6-3 to TRBJ2-1, with 7 bases aligning to TRBD2. CDR1 and CDR2 (germline): MNHEY, SVGEGT. J was trimmed by 5 bases and V by 10 bases; bases with no gene match: 8. The length of the CDR3 is 13 residues. The CDR3 bases are TGTGCCACCCGACTAGCTTACGACAATGAGCAGTTCTTC. It encodes CATRLAYDNEQFF.

V is TRBV30 and J is TRBJ1-1; TRBD1 is a possible D gene (6 bases). Germline V gene data show CDR1 as GTSNPN and CDR2 as SVGIG (reference sequence). V was cut by 2 bases and J by 4 bases, with 14 bases left in between. The CDR3 covers 14 residues. The chain's CDR3 is CAWSLTTGFTEAFF. The CDR3 nucleotides read TGTGCCTGGAGTCTAACTACAGGGTTCACTGAAGCTTTCTTT.

This clonotype occurred a few times. The rearrangement uses TRBV12-5 and TRBJ2-7; D perhaps matches TRBD1 (6 bases). The CDR3 loop spans 14 amino acids. Germline CDR1 is LGHNT and CDR2 is FRNRAP. Trimming shortened V by 6 bases and J by 4 bases, and 16 bases separated the two germline ends. The CDR3 is CASGPPGHPYEQYF. The CDR3 DNA reads as TGTGCTAGTGGACCTCCGGGACACCCGTACGAGCAGTACTTC.

J is TRBJ1-4 and V is TRBV7-2, with a weak D call TRBD1 (6 bases). This CDR3 is built from 14 residues. Trimming took 1 base from V and 4 from J, leaving 7 bases between them. Per the germline V gene, CDR1 is SGHTA and CDR2 is FQGNSA. The DNA of the CDR3 is TGTGCCAGCAGCTTAGAGGGGGATAATGAAAAACTGTTTTTT. It specifies CASSLEGDNEKLFF. Full variable domain (rest looked up from reference TRBV7-2 and TRBJ1-4): GAGVSQSPSNKVTEKGKDVELRCDPISGHTALYWYRQSLGQGLEFLIYFQGNSAPDKSGLPSDRFSAERTGGSVSTLTIQRTQQEDSAVYLCASSLEGDNEKLFFGSGTQLSVL.

The gene calls are TRBV5-1 and TRBJ1-2, with 9 nucleotides matching TRBD1. The germline gives CDR1 SGHRS, CDR2 YFSETQ. The CDR3 is 16 amino acids. Losses at the gene ends were 5 bases for V and 8 bases for J; bases not matched to a gene: 16. CDR3 amino acids: CASSLFSGQGRQGYTF. In nucleotides, the CDR3 is TGCGCCAGCAGTTTATTCTCGGGACAGGGACGGCAAGGCTACACCTTC.

A few counts support this clonotype. This chain connects TRBV12-3 or TRBV12-4 to TRBJ1-5; no reliable D call. The CDR3 totals 13 residues. Trimming pared 8 bases from V and 7 bases from J, leaving 15 bases between. In nucleotides, the CDR3 is TGTGCCAGCGCCTCAGGCGGAGTACAGCCCCAGCATTTT. Translation gives CASASGGVQPQHF.

V and J are TRBV7-8 and TRBJ2-1; D might be TRBD1 or TRBD2, each matching 7 bases. Germline assignment: CDR1 SGHVS and CDR2 FQNEAQ. V was shortened by 1 base and J by 7 bases, with 14 bases between the two germline ends. The CDR3 extends over 15 amino acids. The CDR3 sequence is CASSLVGGGQNEQFF. CDR3 nucleotides: TGTGCCAGCAGCTTAGTGGGGGGGGGACAGAATGAGCAGTTCTTC.

This clonotype showed up just a few times. V gene TRBV25-1 combines with J gene TRBJ1-1, with a possible D match to TRBD1 (5 bases). Germline CDR1 reads MGHDK; CDR2 reads SYGVNS. The CDR3 contains 15 residues. Trimming left V 1 base short and J 1 base short, with 10 bases between. The CDR3 DNA reads as TGTGCCAGCAGTGAATTTGAGGGGAGGAACACTGAAGCTTTCTTT. Residues: CASSEFEGRNTEAFF.

The chain combines TRBV9 with TRBJ1-1; 9 bases fit TRBD1. Germline CDR1 is SGDLS and CDR2 is YYNGEE. This CDR3 has 16 amino acids. V trimming: 3 bases; J trimming: 5 bases; junction bases outside the gene matches: 11. CDR3 nucleotide sequence: TGTGCCAGCAGCGAGGGACAGGGCGGGGGAAGAACTGAAGCTTTCTTT. This sequence encodes CASSEGQGGGRTEAFF.

The chain combines TRBV11-2 with TRBJ2-7; D gene unclear. Germline values: CDR1 SGHAT, CDR2 FQNNGV. This CDR3 region has 12 residues. The ends were cut back, 5 bases at V and 1 base at J, with 6 bases in the middle. This CDR3 is CASSHVSYEQYF. The CDR3 bases are TGTGCCAGCAGCCACGTGTCCTACGAGCAGTACTTC.

This clonotype has only a few counts. The V gene is TRBV5-8, the J gene TRBJ2-1; 9 positions match TRBD1. The CDR3 totals 14 residues. Trimming cost V 5 bases and J 4 bases; bases outside gene matches: 4. Germline-derived CDR1 and CDR2 are SGHTS and YDEGEE. The CDR3 coding sequence is TGTGCCAGCAGTTCCGGACAGGGGTACAATGAGCAGTTCTTC. Protein: CASSSGQGYNEQFF.

The table lists this clonotype with a few counts. The V call is TRBV4-1, the J call TRBJ1-6; a weak D match, TRBD1 (5 bases). This CDR3 is 15 amino acids long. V lost 0 bases and J lost 10, with 13 bases in between. Germline V CDR1 and CDR2: MGHRA, YSYEKL. CDR3: CASSQDRGTLSPLHF. CDR3 coding DNA: TGCGCCAGCAGCCAAGACCGGGGGACGTTATCACCCCTCCACTTT.

V and J are TRBV28 and TRBJ2-3, with unresolved D. The CDR3 is 13 residues long. Germline assignment: CDR1 MDHEN and CDR2 SYDVKM. The ends were cut back, 6 bases at V and 2 bases at J, with 9 bases in the middle. For the CDR3, the DNA is TGTGCCAGCAGATTGGGCTACACAGATACGCAGTATTTT. It encodes CASRLGYTDTQYF.

The genes are TRBV7-6 and TRBJ1-1; 7 bases are shared with TRBD1. Germline values: CDR1 SGHVS, CDR2 FNYEAQ. V gave up 5 bases and J gave up 5 bases; unmatched junction bases: 5. This CDR3 contains 13 residues. CDR3 sequence: CASSLDRATEAFF. The CDR3 nucleotides are TGTGCCAGCAGCCTTGACAGGGCGACTGAAGCTTTCTTT. The entire variable domain, with the rest obtained from reference TRBV7-6 and TRBJ1-1, is as follows: GAGVSQSPRYKVTKRGQDVALRCDPISGHVSLYWYRQALGQGPEFLTYFNYEAQQDKSGLPNDRFSAERPEGSISTLTIQRTEQRDSAMYRCASSLDRATEAFFGQGTRLTVV.

The rearrangement uses TRBV6-2 or TRBV6-3 and TRBJ2-7; D is unresolved. V lost 6 bases to trimming and J lost 5 bases, with 11 bases between them. This CDR3 spans 12 amino acids. Germline CDR1 MNHEY, CDR2 SVGEGT. CDR3 DNA sequence: TGTGCCAGCAGCAATCGGTACCACGAGCAGTACTTC. Encoded protein: CASSNRYHEQYF.

This clonotype was detected only a few times. CDR3 DNA sequence: TGTGCCAGCAGCGAGTCGGCCCGTCGGGGTCAGCCCCAGCATTTT. Protein: CASSESARRGQPQHF. The chain carries TRBV7-9 and TRBJ1-5; D is undetermined. Looked up from germline, CDR1 is SEHNR and CDR2 is FQNEAQ (reference sequence). V was shortened by 5 bases and J by 6 bases, with 17 bases between the two germline ends. The CDR3 is 15 residues long.

The genes are TRBV12-5 and TRBJ1-5; no clear D gene. CDR1 is LGHNT and CDR2 is FRNRAP in the germline V gene. This CDR3 region has 13 residues. V was shortened by 7 bases and J by 2 bases, with 9 bases between the two germline ends. The CDR3 is CASATGGNQPQHF. CDR3 bases: TGTGCTAGTGCGACCGGTGGCAATCAGCCCCAGCATTTT. Drawing the rest from reference TRBV12-5 and TRBJ1-5, the complete variable domain is DARVTQTPRHKVTEMGQEVTMRCQPILGHNTVFWYRQTMMQGLELLAYFRNRAPLDDSGMPKDRFSAEMPDATLATLKIQPSEPRDSAVYFCASATGGNQPQHFGDGTRLSIL.

Only a few counts were recorded for this clonotype. The genes are TRBV11-2 and TRBJ2-1, with TRBD2 matching over 12 bases. The CDR3 contains 15 residues. V shed 5 bases and J 10 bases; nucleotides not matched to a gene: 9. Per germline, CDR1 SGHAT and CDR2 FQNNGV. For the CDR3, the DNA is TGTGCCAGCAGCATGACTAGCGGGAGTGTGTCCGAGCAGTTCTTC. It translates to CASSMTSGSVSEQFF.

The rearrangement links TRBV27 to TRBJ2-7, with D unresolved. This CDR3 region has 13 residues. Looked up from germline, CDR1 is MNHEY and CDR2 is SMNVEV (reference sequence). Trimming stripped 5 bases from V and 3 bases from J, with 11 bases between. Here the CDR3 DNA reads TGTGCCAGCAGTCTGGCAGGAATCTACGAGCAGTACTTC. Translating it yields CASSLAGIYEQYF.